This T cell receptor (beta chain) appears in the sequencing data of a study of OX40 agonist ivuxolimab in advanced cancers. Assay used: immunoSEQ multiplex PCR; TCRdb lists only in-frame clones, some missing. Here the sample spans 45,000 to 50,000 clones, roughly 90% being singletons. The germline gives CDR1 LGHNT, CDR2 FRNRAP. The CDR3 extends over 17 amino acids. Between the trimmed V and J ends, which lost 3 bases and 5 bases, there was a span of 20 bases. This material consisted of CD4+ or CD8+ T cells sorted from blood, taken in a trial of the OX40 agonist ivuxolimab. This chain links TRBV12-5 with TRBJ1-5; D is unresolved. The receptor comes from an adult with an advanced solid tumor such as melanoma, head and neck, liver or kidney cancer. The CDR3 nucleotides are TGTGCTAGTGGTTTCCTTCCCTCCGGTGGGGTTGATCAGCCCCAGCATTTT. Translation gives CASGFLPSGGVDQPQHF. Looking up the rest from reference TRBV12-5 and TRBJ1-5 gives the full variable domain: DARVTQTPRHKVTEMGQEVTMRCQPILGHNTVFWYRQTMMQGLELLAYFRNRAPLDDSGMPKDRFSAEMPDATLATLKIQPSEPRDSAVYFCASGFLPSGGVDQPQHFGDGTRLSIL.